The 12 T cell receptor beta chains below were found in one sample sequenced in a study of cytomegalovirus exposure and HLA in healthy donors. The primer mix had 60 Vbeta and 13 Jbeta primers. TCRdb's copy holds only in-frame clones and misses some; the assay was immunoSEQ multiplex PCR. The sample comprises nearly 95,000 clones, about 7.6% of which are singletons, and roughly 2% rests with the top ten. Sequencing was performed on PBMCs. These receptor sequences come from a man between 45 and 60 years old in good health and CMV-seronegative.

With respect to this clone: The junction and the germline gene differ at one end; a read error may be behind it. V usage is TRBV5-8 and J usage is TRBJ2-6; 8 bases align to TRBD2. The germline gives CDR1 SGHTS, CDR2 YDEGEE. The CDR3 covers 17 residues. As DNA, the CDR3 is TGTGCCAGCATGTGGGCTAGCGGGTCCTGGGTGGCCAACGCCCTGACTTTC. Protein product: CASMWASGSWVANALTF. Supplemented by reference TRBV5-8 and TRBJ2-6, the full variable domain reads EAGVTQSPTHLIKTRGQQATLRCSPISGHTSVYWYQQALGLGLQFLLWYDEGEERNRGNFPPRFSGRQFPNYSSELNVNALELEDSALYLCASMWASGSWVANALTFGAGSRLTVL.

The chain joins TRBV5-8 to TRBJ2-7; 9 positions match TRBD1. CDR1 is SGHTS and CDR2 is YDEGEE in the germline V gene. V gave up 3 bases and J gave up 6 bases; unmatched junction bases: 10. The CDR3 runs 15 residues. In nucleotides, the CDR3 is TGTGCCAGCAGCTCACCGGGGACAGGGAACGTCGAGCAGTACTTC. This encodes CASSSPGTGNVEQYF.

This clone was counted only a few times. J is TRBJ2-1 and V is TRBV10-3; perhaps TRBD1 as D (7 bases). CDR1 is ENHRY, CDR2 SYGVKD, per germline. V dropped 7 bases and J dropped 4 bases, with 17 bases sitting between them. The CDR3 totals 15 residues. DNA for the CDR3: TGTGCCATCAACAACTTGGCAGGGGGGTACAATGAGCAGTTCTTC. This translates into CAINNLAGGYNEQFF.

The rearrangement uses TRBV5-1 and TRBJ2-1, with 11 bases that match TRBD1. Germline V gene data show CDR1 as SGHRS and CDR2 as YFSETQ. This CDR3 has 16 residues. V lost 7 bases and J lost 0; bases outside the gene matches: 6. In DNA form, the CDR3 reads TGCGCCAGCGCTGGACAGGGGGCAGGCTCCTACAATGAGCAGTTCTTC. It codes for CASAGQGAGSYNEQFF.

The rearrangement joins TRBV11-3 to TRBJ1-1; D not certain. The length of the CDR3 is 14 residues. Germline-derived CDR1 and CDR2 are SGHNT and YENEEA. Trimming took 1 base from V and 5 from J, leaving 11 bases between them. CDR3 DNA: TGTGCCAGCAGCTTAGGGGCTGGGAGGACTGAAGCTTTCTTT. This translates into CASSLGAGRTEAFF.

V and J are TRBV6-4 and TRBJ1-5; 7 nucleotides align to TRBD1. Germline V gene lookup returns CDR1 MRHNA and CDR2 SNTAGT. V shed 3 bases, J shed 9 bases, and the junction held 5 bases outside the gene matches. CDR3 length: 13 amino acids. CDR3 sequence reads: CASSDSQGGPQHF. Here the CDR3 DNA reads TGTGCCAGCAGTGATTCCCAGGGGGGGCCCCAGCATTTT.

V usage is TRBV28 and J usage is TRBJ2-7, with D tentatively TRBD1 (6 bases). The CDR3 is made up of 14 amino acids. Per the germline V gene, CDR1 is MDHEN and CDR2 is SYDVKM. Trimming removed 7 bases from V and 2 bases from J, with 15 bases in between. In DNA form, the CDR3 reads TGTGCCAGCACCACCCGGGACAACGCCTACGAGCAGTACTTC. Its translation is CASTTRDNAYEQYF.

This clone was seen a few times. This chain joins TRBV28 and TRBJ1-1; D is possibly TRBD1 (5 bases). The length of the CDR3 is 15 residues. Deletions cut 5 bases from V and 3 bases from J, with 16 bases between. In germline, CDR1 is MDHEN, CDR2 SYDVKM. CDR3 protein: CASSRGGARDTEAFF. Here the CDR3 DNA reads TGTGCCAGCAGTAGGGGCGGGGCCCGCGACACTGAAGCTTTCTTT.

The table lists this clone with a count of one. CDR3 sequence (DNA): TGTGCCAGCAGTGTGGACAGAATCTACGAGCAGTACTTC. This sequence encodes CASSVDRIYEQYF. This rearrangement joins TRBV2 to TRBJ2-7; D may be TRBD1 (6 bases). CDR1 is SNHLY and CDR2 is FYNNEI in the germline V gene. The CDR3 length is 13 residues. The V and J ends lost 4 bases and 3 bases respectively, with 10 bases between them.

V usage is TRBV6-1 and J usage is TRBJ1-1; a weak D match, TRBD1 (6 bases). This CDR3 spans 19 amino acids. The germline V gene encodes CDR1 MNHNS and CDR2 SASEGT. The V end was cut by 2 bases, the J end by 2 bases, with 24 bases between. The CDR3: CASSEKGWQGWGKNTEAFF. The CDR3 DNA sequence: TGTGCCAGCAGTGAAAAGGGATGGCAGGGGTGGGGGAAAAACACTGAAGCTTTCTTT.

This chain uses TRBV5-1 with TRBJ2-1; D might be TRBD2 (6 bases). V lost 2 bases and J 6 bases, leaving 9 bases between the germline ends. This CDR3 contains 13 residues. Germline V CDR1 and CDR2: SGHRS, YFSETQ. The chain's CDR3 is CASSLSLANEQFF. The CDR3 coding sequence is TGCGCCAGCAGCTTATCACTAGCCAATGAGCAGTTCTTC.

In DNA, the CDR3 is TGTGCCAGCAGTGAATTGAGTAGTGGAGTGGGGGAGCTGTTTTTT. Its protein product is CASSELSSGVGELFF. The V gene is TRBV2, the J gene TRBJ2-2; D gene unclear. Germline V gene lookup returns CDR1 SNHLY and CDR2 FYNNEI. This CDR3 comprises 15 residues. Trimming shortened V by 2 bases and J by 8 bases, and 15 bases separated the two germline ends.